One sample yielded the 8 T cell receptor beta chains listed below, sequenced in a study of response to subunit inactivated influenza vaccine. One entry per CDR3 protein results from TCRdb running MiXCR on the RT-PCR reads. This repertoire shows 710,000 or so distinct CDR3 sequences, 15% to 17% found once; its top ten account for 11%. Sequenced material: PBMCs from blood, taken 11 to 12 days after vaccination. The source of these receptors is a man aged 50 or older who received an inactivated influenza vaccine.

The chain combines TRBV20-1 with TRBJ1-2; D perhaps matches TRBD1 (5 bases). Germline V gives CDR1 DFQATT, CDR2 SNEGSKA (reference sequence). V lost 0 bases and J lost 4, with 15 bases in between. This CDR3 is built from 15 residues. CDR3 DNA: TGCAGTGCTAGAGAGACCGGGGGACCCGGCTATGGCTACACCTTC. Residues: CSARETGGPGYGYTF.

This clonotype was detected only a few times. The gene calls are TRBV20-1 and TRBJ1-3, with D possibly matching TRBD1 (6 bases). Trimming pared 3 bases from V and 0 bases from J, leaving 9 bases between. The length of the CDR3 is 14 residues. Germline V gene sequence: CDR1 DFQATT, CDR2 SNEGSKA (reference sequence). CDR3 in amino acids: CSASARGSGNTIYF. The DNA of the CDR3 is TGCAGTGCTAGTGCCAGGGGCTCTGGAAACACCATATATTTT.

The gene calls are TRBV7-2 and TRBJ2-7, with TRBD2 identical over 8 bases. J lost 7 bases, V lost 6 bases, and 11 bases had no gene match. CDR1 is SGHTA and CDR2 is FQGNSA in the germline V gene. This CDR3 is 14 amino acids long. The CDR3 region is CASSMAGGVGEQYF. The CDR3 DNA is TGTGCCAGCAGTATGGCGGGGGGAGTAGGGGAGCAGTACTTC.

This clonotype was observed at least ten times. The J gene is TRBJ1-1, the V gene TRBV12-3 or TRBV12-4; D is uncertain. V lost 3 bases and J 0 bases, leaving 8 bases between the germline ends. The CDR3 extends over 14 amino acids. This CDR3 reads CASSFVLMNTEAFF. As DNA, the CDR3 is TGTGCCAGCAGTTTTGTGCTTATGAACACTGAAGCTTTCTTT.

DNA for the CDR3: TGTGCCAGCAGCGCCCGACTAGCGGGGGACACCGGGGAGCTGTTTTTT. Protein product: CASSARLAGDTGELFF. The gene calls are TRBV9 and TRBJ2-2; 12 bases are shared with TRBD2. V was pared by 3 bases and J by 3 bases, with 3 bases of the junction left unmatched. The CDR3 consists of 16 residues. Germline V gene sequence: CDR1 SGDLS, CDR2 YYNGEE.

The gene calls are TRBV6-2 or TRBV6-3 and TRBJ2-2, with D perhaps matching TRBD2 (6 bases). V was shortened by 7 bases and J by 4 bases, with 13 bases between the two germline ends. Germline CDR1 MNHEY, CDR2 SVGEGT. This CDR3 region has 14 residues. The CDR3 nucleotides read TGTGCCAGCACTAGACTAGACTCCACCGGGGAGCTGTTTTTT. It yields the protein CASTRLDSTGELFF.

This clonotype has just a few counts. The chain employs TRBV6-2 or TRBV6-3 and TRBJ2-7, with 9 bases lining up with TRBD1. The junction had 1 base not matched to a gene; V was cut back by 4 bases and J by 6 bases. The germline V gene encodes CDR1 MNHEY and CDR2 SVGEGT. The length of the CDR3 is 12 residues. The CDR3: CASSWGQGEQYF. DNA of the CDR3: TGTGCCAGCAGTTGGGGACAGGGCGAGCAGTACTTC.

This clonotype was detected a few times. The CDR3: CASSLLLAYEQYF. The DNA for the CDR3 is TGTGCCAGCAGCCTACTCTTAGCCTACGAGCAGTACTTC. The rearrangement joins TRBV6-6 to TRBJ2-7; no firm D call. This CDR3 contains 13 residues. V was shortened by 6 bases and J by 2 bases, with 11 bases between the two germline ends. Germline V gives CDR1 MNHNY, CDR2 SVGAGI (reference sequence).